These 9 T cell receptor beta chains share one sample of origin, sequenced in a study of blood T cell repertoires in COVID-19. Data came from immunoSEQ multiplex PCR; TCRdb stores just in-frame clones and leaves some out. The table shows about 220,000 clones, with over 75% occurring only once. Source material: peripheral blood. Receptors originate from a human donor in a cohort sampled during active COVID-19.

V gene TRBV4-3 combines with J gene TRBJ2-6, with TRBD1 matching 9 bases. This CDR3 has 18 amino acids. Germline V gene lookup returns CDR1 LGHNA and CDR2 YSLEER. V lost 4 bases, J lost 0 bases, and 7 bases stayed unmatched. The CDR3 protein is CASSPRTGDLSGANVLTF. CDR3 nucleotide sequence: TGCGCCAGCAGCCCCCGGACAGGGGATCTCTCTGGGGCCAACGTCCTGACTTTC.

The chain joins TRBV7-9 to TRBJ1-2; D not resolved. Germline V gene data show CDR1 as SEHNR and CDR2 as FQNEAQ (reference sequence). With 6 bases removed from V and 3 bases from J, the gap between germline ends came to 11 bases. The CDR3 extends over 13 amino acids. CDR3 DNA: TGTGCCAGCAGTGGGTTCGGGGACTATGGCTACACCTTC. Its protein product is CASSGFGDYGYTF.

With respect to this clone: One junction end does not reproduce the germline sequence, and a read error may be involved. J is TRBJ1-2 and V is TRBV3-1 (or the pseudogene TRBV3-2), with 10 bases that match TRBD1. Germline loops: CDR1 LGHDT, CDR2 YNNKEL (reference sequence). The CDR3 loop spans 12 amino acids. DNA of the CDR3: TGTGCCAGCAGCCAAGACACCGGGACAGGGGCTTTC. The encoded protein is CASSQDTGTGAF.

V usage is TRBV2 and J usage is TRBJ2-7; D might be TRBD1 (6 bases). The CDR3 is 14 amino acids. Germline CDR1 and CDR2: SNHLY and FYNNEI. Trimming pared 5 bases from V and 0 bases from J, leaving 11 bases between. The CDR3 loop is CASSTRDISYEQYF. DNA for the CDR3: TGTGCCAGCAGTACCCGGGACATCTCCTACGAGCAGTACTTC.

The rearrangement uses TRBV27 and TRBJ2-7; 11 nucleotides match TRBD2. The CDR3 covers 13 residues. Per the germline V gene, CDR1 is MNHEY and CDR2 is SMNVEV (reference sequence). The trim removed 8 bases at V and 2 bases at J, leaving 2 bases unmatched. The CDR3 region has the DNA TGTGCCAGCGGGACTAGCGGTCCCTACGAGCAGTACTTC. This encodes CASGTSGPYEQYF.

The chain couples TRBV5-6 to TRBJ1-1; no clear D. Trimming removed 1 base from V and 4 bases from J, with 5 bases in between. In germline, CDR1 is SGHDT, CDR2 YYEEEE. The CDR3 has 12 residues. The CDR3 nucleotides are TGTGCCAGCAGCTTGAGAGGCACTGAAGCTTTCTTT. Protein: CASSLRGTEAFF.

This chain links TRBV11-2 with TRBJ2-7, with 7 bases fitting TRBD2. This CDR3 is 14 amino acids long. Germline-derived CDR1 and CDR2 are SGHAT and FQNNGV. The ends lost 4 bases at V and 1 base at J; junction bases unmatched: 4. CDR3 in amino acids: CASSSAGRSYEQYF. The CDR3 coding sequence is TGTGCCAGCAGCTCAGCGGGGCGATCCTACGAGCAGTACTTC.

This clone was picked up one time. This CDR3 is CASASGTGLGGTEAFF. The CDR3 DNA sequence: TGCGCCAGCGCTTCCGGGACAGGGCTGGGAGGCACTGAAGCTTTCTTT. This chain uses TRBV5-1 with TRBJ1-1; 9 positions agree with TRBD1. This CDR3 is 16 amino acids long. Germline-derived CDR1 and CDR2 are SGHRS and YFSETQ. The ends lost 7 bases at V and 4 bases at J; junction bases unmatched: 14.

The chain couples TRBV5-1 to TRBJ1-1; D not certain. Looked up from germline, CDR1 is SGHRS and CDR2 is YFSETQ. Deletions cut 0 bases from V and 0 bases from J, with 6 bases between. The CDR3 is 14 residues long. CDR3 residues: CASSLGGVNTEAFF. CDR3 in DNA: TGCGCCAGCAGCTTGGGCGGGGTGAACACTGAAGCTTTCTTT. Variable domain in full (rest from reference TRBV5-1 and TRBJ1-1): KAGVTQTPRYLIKTRGQQVTLSCSPISGHRSVSWYQQTPGQGLQFLFEYFSETQRNKGNFPGRFSGRQFSNSRSEMNVSTLELGDSALYLCASSLGGVNTEAFFGQGTRLTVV.